One sample yielded the 11 T cell receptor beta chains listed below, sequenced in a study of cytomegalovirus exposure and HLA in healthy donors. The primer mix had 60 Vbeta and 13 Jbeta primers. TCRdb's table, derived via immunoSEQ multiplex PCR, lists solely in-frame clones and lacks some. This table has 100,000 or so clones, 75% to 85% appearing once. What was sequenced was PBMCs. The receptors were sampled from a female donor in good health and CMV-seropositive.

V gene TRBV18 combines with J gene TRBJ2-3; possible D gene TRBD2, 6 bases. The CDR3 is 14 residues long. Germline assignment: CDR1 KGHSH and CDR2 LQKENI. Deletions cut 9 bases from V and 2 bases from J, with 15 bases between. The CDR3 nucleotides read TGTGCCAGTGGTCGGGACTCCTCCACAGATACGCAGTATTTT. It codes for CASGRDSSTDTQYF.

The chain carries TRBV25-1 and TRBJ1-1, with D perhaps TRBD1 (6 bases). The CDR3 has 14 residues. Germline loops: CDR1 MGHDK, CDR2 SYGVNS. V lost 6 bases and J 7 bases, leaving 18 bases between the germline ends. As DNA, the CDR3 is TGTGCCAGCAGGCCCCCGGACAGCTCCTATGAAGCTTTCTTT. It encodes CASRPPDSSYEAFF.

This clone was detected a few times. V usage is TRBV30 and J usage is TRBJ2-7, with a weak D call TRBD2 (5 bases). This CDR3 spans 11 amino acids. Trimming took 5 bases from V and 7 from J, leaving 12 bases between them. Germline lookup yields CDR1 GTSNPN and CDR2 SVGIG (reference sequence). This CDR3 is CAWSGWMEQYF. CDR3 in DNA: TGTGCCTGGTCGGGGTGGATGGAGCAGTACTTC.

This chain links TRBV6-5 with TRBJ2-2, with a weak D call TRBD1 (6 bases). V was cut by 6 bases and J by 1 base, with 12 bases left in between. The germline V gene encodes CDR1 MNHEY and CDR2 SVGAGI. CDR3 length equals 15 residues. Here the CDR3 DNA reads TGTGCCAGCAGGGCGGACAGAGTGAACACCGGGGAGCTGTTTTTT. Protein: CASRADRVNTGELFF.

The CDR3 reads CASSLSGIEAFF. Written as DNA, the CDR3 is TGTGCCAGCAGCTTAAGTGGTATCGAGGCTTTCTTT. This chain joins TRBV7-9 and TRBJ1-1, with D hard to call. The V end lost 2 bases, the J end lost 11 bases, and 12 bases lay between the germline ends. This CDR3 has 12 amino acids. Per germline, CDR1 SEHNR and CDR2 FQNEAQ (reference sequence).

V and J are TRBV5-1 and TRBJ2-7, with a weak D call TRBD2 (6 bases). Germline CDR1 SGHRS, CDR2 YFSETQ. The CDR3 runs to 15 residues. The germline V and J ends were trimmed by 2 bases and 1 base, with 13 bases remaining between them. As DNA, the CDR3 is TGCGCCAGCAGCTTAACAGCGGGCTCTTCCTACGAGCAGTACTTC. Translated: CASSLTAGSSYEQYF.

This chain uses TRBV7-9 with TRBJ2-3, with TRBD1 as a possible D gene (6 bases). Germline V lookup: CDR1 SEHNR, CDR2 FQNEAQ (reference sequence). V was shortened by 1 base and J by 4 bases, with 9 bases between the two germline ends. This CDR3 has 14 residues. The CDR3 region has the DNA TGTGCCAGCAGCTTAGGGGGGCGCCCAGATACGCAGTATTTT. Its protein is CASSLGGRPDTQYF.

CDR3 protein: CASSFQTSGGNEQYF. In DNA form, the CDR3 reads TGTGCCAGCAGTTTTCAGACTAGCGGTGGAAACGAGCAGTACTTC. V and J are TRBV27 and TRBJ2-7, with TRBD2 matching over 9 bases. Germline CDR1 MNHEY, CDR2 SMNVEV (reference sequence). The CDR3 contains 15 residues. V lost 3 bases to trimming and J lost 5 bases; unmatched junction nucleotides: 8.

This chain links TRBV19 with TRBJ2-7, with D tentatively TRBD2 (6 bases). Deletions cut 3 bases from V and 3 bases from J, with 15 bases between. Germline CDR1 and CDR2: LNHDA and SQIVND (reference sequence). The CDR3 consists of 15 residues. The CDR3 loop is CASSMDRRAIYEQYF. CDR3 bases: TGTGCCAGTAGTATGGACCGGAGGGCGATCTACGAGCAGTACTTC.

The chain recombines TRBV5-5 with TRBJ1-3; TRBD1 might be the D (6 bases). Germline V gene data show CDR1 as SGHKS and CDR2 as YYEKEE (reference sequence). Trimming took 2 bases from V and 3 from J, leaving 9 bases between them. The CDR3 totals 14 residues. CDR3 sequence: CASSLGGRGNTIYF. The CDR3, as DNA: TGTGCCAGCAGCTTAGGGGGACGTGGAAACACCATATATTTT.

V gene TRBV29-1 combines with J gene TRBJ2-5; 12 bases fit TRBD1. Germline values: CDR1 SQVTM, CDR2 ANQGSEA. The ends lost 1 base at V and 11 bases at J; junction bases unmatched: 11. CDR3 length: 15 amino acids. The CDR3 sequence: CSVEAPGQGATGQYF. CDR3 in DNA: TGCAGCGTTGAAGCGCCGGGACAGGGGGCGACCGGGCAGTACTTC. Combining the CDR3 with reference TRBV29-1 and TRBJ2-5 gives the whole variable domain SAVISQKPSRDICQRGTSLTIQCQVDSQVTMMFWYRQQPGQSLTLIATANQGSEATYESGFVIDKFPISRPNLTFSTLTVSNMSPEDSSIYLCSVEAPGQGATGQYFGPGTRLLVL.